This T cell receptor beta chain was captured in a study of blood T cell repertoires in COVID-19. Study summary: T cells, B-cell-depleted T cells, or PBMCs provided the cDNA or gDNA that served as material.

This table comes from immunoSEQ multiplex PCR, and its TCRdb copy is limited to in-frame clones, with some not included. The sample has 240,000 or so clones, more than 85% seen once; the top ten hold just under 9%. Symptom resolution, clearance, or two negative PCRs marked the recovered donors of Cohort 3. Germline-derived CDR1 and CDR2 are SEHNR and FQNEAQ (reference sequence). V lost 0 bases and J lost 2, with 10 bases in between. CDR3 length: 15 residues. This chain joins TRBV7-9 and TRBJ1-2; the D is unclear. This sequence originates from a man aged 35-49 years who had recovered from COVID-19. Material for sequencing was PBMCs or T cells enriched from blood (not recorded which). CDR3 sequence reads: CASSLARGSNYGYTF. The CDR3 bases are TGTGCCAGCAGCTTAGCGAGAGGGTCGAACTATGGCTACACCTTC. Looking up the rest from reference TRBV7-9 and TRBJ1-2 gives the full variable domain: DTGVSQNPRHKITKRGQNVTFRCDPISEHNRLYWYRQTLGQGPEFLTYFQNEAQLEKSRLLSDRFSAERPKGSFSTLEIQRTEQGDSAMYLCASSLARGSNYGYTFGSGTRLTVV.